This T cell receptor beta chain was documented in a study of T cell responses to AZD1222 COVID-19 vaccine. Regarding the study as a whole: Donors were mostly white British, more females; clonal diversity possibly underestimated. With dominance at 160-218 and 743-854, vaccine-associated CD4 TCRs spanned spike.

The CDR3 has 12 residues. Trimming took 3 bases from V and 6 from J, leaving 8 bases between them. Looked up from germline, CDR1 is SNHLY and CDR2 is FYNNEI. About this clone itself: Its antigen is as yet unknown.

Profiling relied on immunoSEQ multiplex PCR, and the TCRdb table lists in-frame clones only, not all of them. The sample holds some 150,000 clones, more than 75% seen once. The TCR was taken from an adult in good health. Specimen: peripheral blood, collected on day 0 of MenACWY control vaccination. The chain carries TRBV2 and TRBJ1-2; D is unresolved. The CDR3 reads CASSDVGNGYTF. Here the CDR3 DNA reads TGTGCCAGCAGTGATGTGGGTAATGGCTACACCTTC.